This record covers a single T cell receptor beta chain. Its recognized antigen is unknown. No per-base quality is available; no much larger clone lies one base away. This record comes from a study of blood T cells in healthy people across ages (dated by TCRdb to between 2014 and 2016). For context, the study as a whole: Template switching captured roughly one uniquely barcoded TCR beta cDNA molecule per two T cells in model experiments. To avoid experimental bias, donors of different ages were distributed randomly across sequencing lanes. Using deep sequencing normalized with unique cDNA molecular identifiers, the study measured how TCR beta repertoire diversity changes with age. For two donors (one aged 18 to 29 and one aged 80 or older), the study analyzed two additional independent replicas of 1 million unique cDNA reads from the same blood draw. Donors were grouped into four age groups: young (average roughly 15 years), middle-aged (about 38), aged (about 60) and long-lived (around 82). What the work shows at the level of the full study, not this receptor alone: As age increased, observed TCR beta diversity per million T cells dropped in a roughly linear way, and a significant reduction was already evident by age roughly 40. Estimates of total diversity from one million sequenced T cells were regarded as lower bounds and underestimates. Donor CMV infection status was unknown, potentially confounding age-related changes in expanded clonotypes. Because profiling used bulk unsorted PBMCs, naive and antigen-experienced compartments could not be compared conclusively. Compared with the aged group, the long-lived group had more naive CD4+ T cells, fewer expanded clones and increased TCR diversity, a pattern suggesting age selection. There was a strong correlation between observed TCR beta diversity and the percentage of naive T cells measured by flow cytometry.

The junction shows trimming of 2 bases on V and 10 bases on J, plus 14 bases between the germline ends. Reading the germline V gene (reference sequence) gives CDR1 GTSNPN and CDR2 SVGIG. From the cysteine up to the phenylalanine, the CDR3 has a length of 12 residues. The entry retains the CDR3 DNA only, 36 bases that are in frame from base 1. Libraries were constructed by 5' RACE. Sequencing used an Illumina HiSeq 2500. The second PCR ran for about 7 to 11 cycles and used a J-beta primer mix along with a sample-barcoded 5' primer. A template-switch 5' adaptor carrying 12 random nucleotides introduced a unique molecular identifier onto each TCR beta cDNA molecule. Each sample yielded at least 2.5 million CDR3-containing paired-end reads. First-strand cDNA was synthesized from all RNA with the Mint cDNA synthesis kit, primed by a TRBC-specific oligonucleotide. Following uracil-DNA glycosylase treatment, all cDNA underwent a first 18-cycle PCR with the universal primers M1SS and BC2_uni_R. Concerning the study's data processing: Normalization of each sample was performed by random selection of 1 million high-quality reads, each carrying a distinct molecular identifier. Instead of being binned into consensus sequences, reads that shared molecular identifiers were thrown out. MiTCR, with a Q25 quality threshold and the strictest error-elimination algorithm, was used for CDR3 identification, clonotype clustering and error correction. A nonparametric unseen species model with Euler transformation was used to estimate lower-bound total TCR beta diversity. TCRdb took the public reads, trimmed them with fastp at Q25, ran MiXCR for clone calling and kept in-frame beta chains. Records with the same CDR3 protein are collapsed into one entry carrying the most frequent genes and DNA. The V and J calls shown here were made by TCRdb, not taken from the authors' results. The sample table shows almost 1 million distinct CDR3 sequences, and roughly half are seen once. The ten largest clones take up about a fifth of the sample.

The donors were some 36 Caucasian individuals from Russia, aged 6 to 90 years, who were systemically healthy. Each donor gave ten milliliters of peripheral blood, collected into EDTA-treated Vacutainer tubes. Ficoll-Paque density-gradient centrifugation was used to isolate PBMCs, with at least 7 million obtained per sample. Total RNA was extracted from PBMCs with Trizol reagent, with at least 5 micrograms obtained per sample. For every donor, flow cytometry on a PBMC aliquot measured the percentage of naive CD45RAhigh/CD27high T cells. The rearranged chain carries TRBV30 and TRBJ1-2, with the D gene call left open. The receptor's source is an older woman in good health. The source material was blood. The DNA sequence reads TGTGCCTGGAGTACCGCATTGGACCTCTACACCTTC. Translated, this gives CAWSTALDLYTF.